The sequence of this T cell receptor (beta chain) was determined in a study of Graves' ophthalmopathy and Graves' hyperthyroidism. Looking at the study overall: Cases classed as stable hyperthyroidism had no ophthalmopathy within 18 months of follow-up.

Amplifying from RNA transcripts, the study obtained TCR beta CDR3 regions. A first-round RT-PCR used HTBI primers, followed by a second-round multiplex PCR. TCRdb called the multiplex PCR reads again in MiXCR, with one record for every CDR3 protein. The data hold more than 1,000,000 distinct CDR3 sequences, with about 40% observed a single time. New diagnoses, under 2 months' duration, and ages 18 to 65 characterized the hyperthyroidism patients. Physicians reached a diagnosis by relying on clinical symptoms, serum thyroxine, TRAb, thyroid ultrasound and orbital computed tomography. Study results and limitations: Prediction of ophthalmopathy progression reached roughly 70% sensitivity and under 80% specificity.

V lost 4 bases to trimming and J lost 7 bases, with 16 bases between them. Per the germline V gene, CDR1 is SGHTA and CDR2 is FQGNSA. CDR3 length: 14 residues. This clonotype was detected ten times or more. Its antigen is not known. The TCR sequence derives from an adult man with Graves' hyperthyroidism. Specimen: peripheral blood or thyroid tissue (not recorded which). The chain uses TRBV7-2 and TRBJ1-2; D gene unclear. The CDR3 loop reads CASSSSRTGIGYTF. The CDR3, as DNA: TGTGCCAGCAGCTCCTCACGGACGGGGATTGGCTACACCTTC.